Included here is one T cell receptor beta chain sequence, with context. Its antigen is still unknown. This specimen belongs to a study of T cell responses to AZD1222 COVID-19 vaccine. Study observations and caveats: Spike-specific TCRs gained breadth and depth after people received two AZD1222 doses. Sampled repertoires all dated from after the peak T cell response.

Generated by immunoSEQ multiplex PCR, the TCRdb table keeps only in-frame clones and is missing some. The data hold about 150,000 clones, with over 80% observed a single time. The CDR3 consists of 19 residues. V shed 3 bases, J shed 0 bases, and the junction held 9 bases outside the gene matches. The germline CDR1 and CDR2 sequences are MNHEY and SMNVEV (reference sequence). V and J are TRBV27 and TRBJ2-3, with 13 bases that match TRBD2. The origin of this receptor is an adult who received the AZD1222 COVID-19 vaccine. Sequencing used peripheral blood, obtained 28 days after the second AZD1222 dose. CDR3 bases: TGTGCCAGCAGTTTGACTAGCGGGGGGTTTTATCAGAGCACAGATACGCAGTATTTT. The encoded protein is CASSLTSGGFYQSTDTQYF.